This T cell receptor (beta chain) is from a study of CD8 T cells in ankylosing spondylitis. Study-level results: From matched ankylosing spondylitis synovial fluid, disease-linked clones were reportedly recovered at significantly enriched levels.

The V end lost 5 bases, the J end lost 9 bases, and 16 bases lay between the germline ends. Germline loops: CDR1 SNHLY, CDR2 FYNNEI. The CDR3 length is 13 residues. TCRdb called the 5' RACE reads again in MiXCR, with one record for every CDR3 protein. The sample carries roughly 150,000 distinct CDR3 sequences, roughly a third recorded once. In regard to this clonotype: Its antigen is currently unknown.

Sequencing was carried out using synovial fluid, either unsorted or a sorted T cell fraction (not recorded which). This TCR was recovered from a male donor with ankylosing spondylitis. The V gene is TRBV2, the J gene TRBJ2-5; D tentatively reads TRBD1 or TRBD2 (5 bases each). The CDR3 sequence is CASSLGGLGAQYF. As DNA, the CDR3 is TGTGCCAGCAGTCTTGGGGGTCTCGGGGCCCAGTACTTC.